One sample yielded the 8 T cell receptor beta chains listed below, sequenced in a study of T cell responses to AZD1222 COVID-19 vaccine. The method was immunoSEQ multiplex PCR; TCRdb's version includes in-frame clones alone and lacks a portion of them. The sample has around 170,000 clones, approximately 90% seen once. The source material was peripheral blood, sampled on day 0 of AZD1222 vaccination. These receptors originate from an adult in good health.

Regarding this clone: A read error may account for a junction end that differs from germline. The chain is built from TRBV11-2 and TRBJ2-7; D is undetermined. Germline values: CDR1 SGHAT, CDR2 FQNNGV. The CDR3 is 15 amino acids. This CDR3 is CASSLKELGSSEQYF. The CDR3 region has the DNA TGTGCCAGCAGCTTAAAAGAACTCGGGTCCTCCGAGCAGTACTTC.

The chain recombines TRBV5-6 with TRBJ1-6, with 7 bases lining up with TRBD1. With 2 bases clipped from V and 7 bases from J, the junction kept 3 bases outside the gene matches. CDR1 and CDR2 from the germline V gene are SGHDT and YYEEEE. The CDR3 has 14 amino acids. CDR3: CASSLQGHNSPLHF. The CDR3 DNA follows: TGTGCCAGCAGCTTACAGGGGCACAATTCACCCCTCCACTTT.

The rearrangement joins TRBV18 to TRBJ1-2, with a weak D call TRBD1 (6 bases). Germline V gene lookup returns CDR1 KGHSH and CDR2 LQKENI. The CDR3 contains 15 residues. V lost 0 bases and J 0 bases, leaving 8 bases between the germline ends. The chain's CDR3 is CASSPPGHPNYGYTF. Written as DNA, the CDR3 is TGTGCCAGCTCACCACCGGGACATCCTAACTATGGCTACACCTTC.

The rearrangement uses TRBV2 and TRBJ2-5; D gene ambiguous. The V gene's germline CDR1 is SNHLY and CDR2 FYNNEI. This CDR3 spans 11 amino acids. Trimming shortened V by 8 bases and J by 3 bases, and 7 bases separated the two germline ends. The CDR3 DNA reads TGTGCCAGCGCTATTGAAGAGACCCAGTACTTC. Protein: CASAIEETQYF. The whole variable domain, filled in from reference TRBV2 and TRBJ2-5, reads EPEVTQTPSHQVTQMGQEVILRCVPISNHLYFYWYRQILGQKVEFLVSFYNNEISEKSEIFDDQFSVERPDGSNFTLKIRSTKLEDSAMYFCASAIEETQYFGPGTRLLVL.

The rearrangement links TRBV5-6 to TRBJ1-2; possibly TRBD1 for D (5 bases). Germline lookup yields CDR1 SGHDT and CDR2 YYEEEE. This CDR3 is 16 amino acids long. V was shortened by 4 bases and J by 0 bases, with 16 bases between the two germline ends. The CDR3 coding sequence is TGTGCCAGCAGCGTCGTTACGTGGGGCACTAACTATGGCTACACCTTC. It encodes CASSVVTWGTNYGYTF.

The table lists this clone with a count of one. The CDR3 DNA reads as TGTGCCAGCAGCCCCTCCCGAGGGGTGGACTATGGCTACACCTTC. Protein sequence: CASSPSRGVDYGYTF. J is TRBJ1-2 and V is TRBV7-9, with a weak D call TRBD1 (5 bases). This CDR3 is 15 amino acids long. In germline, CDR1 is SEHNR, CDR2 FQNEAQ (reference sequence). V lost 5 bases to trimming and J lost 3 bases, with 16 bases between them.

The rearrangement joins TRBV2 to TRBJ2-3; 10 bases line up with TRBD1. V lost 7 bases and J lost 4; bases outside the gene matches: 5. The CDR3 runs to 14 residues. Germline CDR1 and CDR2: SNHLY and FYNNEI. In nucleotides, the CDR3 is TGTGCCAGCAACGGACAGGGGGGCCCAGATACGCAGTATTTT. This translates into CASNGQGGPDTQYF.

The genes are TRBV20-1 and TRBJ1-2; D uncertain. The CDR3 runs 11 residues. The germline V gene encodes CDR1 DFQATT and CDR2 SNEGSKA (reference sequence). Trimming removed 2 bases at V and 4 bases at J, with 5 bases between. CDR3 in amino acids: CSARWGYGYTF. The DNA for the CDR3 is TGCAGTGCTAGATGGGGCTATGGCTACACCTTC.